Described below is a single T cell receptor (beta chain) sequence and its context. These data come from a study of blood T cell repertoires in COVID-19. For the study at large: Acute and convalescent COVID-19 samples came from the United States, Italy and Spain. Sources were T cells, B-cell-depleted T cells, or PBMCs; the material itself was cDNA or gDNA.

Study processing details: Using reference gene primer amplification, nucleated cell counts were estimated. Data came from immunoSEQ multiplex PCR; TCRdb stores just in-frame clones and leaves some out. The V and J calls and clone size come from that table; D and trimming were worked out from the DNA. In the table there are 150,000 to 200,000 clones, about 75% of which are singletons. CDR3 length: 11 amino acids. V was cut by 8 bases and J by 0 bases, with 3 bases left in between. Germline CDR1 reads ENHRY; CDR2 reads SYGVKD. This sequence was found in a woman aged 45-60 years with active or convalescent COVID-19. The sequenced material came from peripheral blood. The J gene is TRBJ2-3, the V gene TRBV10-3; D unresolved. The chain's CDR3 is CAIGSTDTQYF. The CDR3 DNA follows: TGTGCCATCGGCAGCACAGATACGCAGTATTTT.